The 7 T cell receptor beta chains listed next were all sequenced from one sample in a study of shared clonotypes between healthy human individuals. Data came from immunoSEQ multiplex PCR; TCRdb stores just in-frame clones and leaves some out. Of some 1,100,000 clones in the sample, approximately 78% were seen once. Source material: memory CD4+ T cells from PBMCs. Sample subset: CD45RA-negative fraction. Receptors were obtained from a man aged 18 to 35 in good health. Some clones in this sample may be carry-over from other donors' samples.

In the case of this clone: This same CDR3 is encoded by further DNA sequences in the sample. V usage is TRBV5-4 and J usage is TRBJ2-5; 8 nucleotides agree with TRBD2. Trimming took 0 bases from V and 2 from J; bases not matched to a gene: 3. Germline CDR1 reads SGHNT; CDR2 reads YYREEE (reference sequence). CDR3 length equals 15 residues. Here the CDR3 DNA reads TGTGCCAGCAGCTTGGGTACGGGAGGGCAAGAGACCCAGTACTTC. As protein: CASSLGTGGQETQYF.

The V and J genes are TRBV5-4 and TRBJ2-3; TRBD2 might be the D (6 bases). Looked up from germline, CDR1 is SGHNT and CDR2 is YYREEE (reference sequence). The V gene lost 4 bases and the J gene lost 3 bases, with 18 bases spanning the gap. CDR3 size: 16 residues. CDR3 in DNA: TGTGCCAGCAGCCCCGGGTGGGATCGGGGGACAGATACGCAGTATTTT. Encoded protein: CASSPGWDRGTDTQYF. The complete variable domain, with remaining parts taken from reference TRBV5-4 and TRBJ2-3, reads ETGVTQSPTHLIKTRGQQVTLRCSSQSGHNTVSWYQQALGQGPQFIFQYYREEENGRGNFPPRFSGLQFPNYSSELNVNALELDDSALYLCASSPGWDRGTDTQYFGPGTRLTVL.

DNA for the CDR3: TGCGCCAGCAGCCAAGTCAGGTCCCTGCGGACTGAAGCTTTCTTT. Translation: CASSQVRSLRTEAFF. The chain employs TRBV4-1 and TRBJ1-1; D gene unclear. CDR1 is MGHRA, CDR2 YSYEKL, per germline. CDR3 length equals 15 residues. The V and J ends lost 1 base and 5 bases respectively, with 14 bases between them.

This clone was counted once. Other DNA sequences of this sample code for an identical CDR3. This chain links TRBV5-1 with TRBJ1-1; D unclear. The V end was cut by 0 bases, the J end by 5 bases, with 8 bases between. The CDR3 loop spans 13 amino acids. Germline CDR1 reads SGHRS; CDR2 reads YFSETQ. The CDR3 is CASSLGAGTEAFF. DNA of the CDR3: TGCGCCAGCAGCTTGGGAGCGGGGACTGAAGCTTTCTTT. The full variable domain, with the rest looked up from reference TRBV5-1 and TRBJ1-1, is KAGVTQTPRYLIKTRGQQVTLSCSPISGHRSVSWYQQTPGQGLQFLFEYFSETQRNKGNFPGRFSGRQFSNSRSEMNVSTLELGDSALYLCASSLGAGTEAFFGQGTRLTVV.

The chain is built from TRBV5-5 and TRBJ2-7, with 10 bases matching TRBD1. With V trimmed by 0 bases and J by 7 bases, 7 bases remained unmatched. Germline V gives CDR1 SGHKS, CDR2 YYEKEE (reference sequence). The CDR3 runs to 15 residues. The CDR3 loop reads CASSLAGTGAREQYF. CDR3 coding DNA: TGTGCCAGCAGCTTGGCCGGGACAGGGGCCCGTGAGCAGTACTTC.

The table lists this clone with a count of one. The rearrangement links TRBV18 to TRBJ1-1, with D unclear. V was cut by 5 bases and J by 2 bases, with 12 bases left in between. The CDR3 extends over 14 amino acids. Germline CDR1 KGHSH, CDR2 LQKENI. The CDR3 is CASSSGRSNTEAFF. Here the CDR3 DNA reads TGTGCCAGCTCATCGGGCAGATCAAACACTGAAGCTTTCTTT.

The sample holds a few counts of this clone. The CDR3 DNA is TGTGCCAGCAGCGTAGAAGGACAGCCCTACGAGCAGTACTTC. This sequence encodes CASSVEGQPYEQYF. This chain connects TRBV9 to TRBJ2-7, with D possibly being TRBD1 (6 bases). The length of the CDR3 is 14 residues. The V and J ends lost 0 bases and 2 bases respectively, with 9 bases between them. Looked up from germline, CDR1 is SGDLS and CDR2 is YYNGEE.